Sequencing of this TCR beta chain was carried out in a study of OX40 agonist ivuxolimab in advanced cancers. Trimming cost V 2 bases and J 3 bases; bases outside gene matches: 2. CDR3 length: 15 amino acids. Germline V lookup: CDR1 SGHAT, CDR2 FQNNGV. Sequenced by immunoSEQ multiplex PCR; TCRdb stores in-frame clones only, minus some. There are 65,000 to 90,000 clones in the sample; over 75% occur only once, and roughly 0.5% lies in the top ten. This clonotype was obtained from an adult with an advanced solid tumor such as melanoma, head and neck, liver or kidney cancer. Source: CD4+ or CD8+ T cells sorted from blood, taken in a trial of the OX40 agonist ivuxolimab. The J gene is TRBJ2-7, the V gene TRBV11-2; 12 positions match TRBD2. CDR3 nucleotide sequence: TGTGCCAGCAGCTTACGGACTAGCGGGAACTACGAGCAGTACTTC. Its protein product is CASSLRTSGNYEQYF.